The T cell receptor (beta chain) under discussion was sequenced for a study of blood T cell repertoires in COVID-19. Background on the study: Acute and convalescent COVID-19 specimens originated in the United States, Italy and Spain. T cells, B-cell-depleted T cells, or PBMCs supplied cDNA or gDNA.

CDR1 is SGHRS and CDR2 is YFSETQ in the germline V gene. The trim removed 0 bases at V and 12 bases at J, leaving 6 bases unmatched. This CDR3 region has 13 residues. Per the authors' pipeline: Using reference gene primer amplification, nucleated cell counts were estimated. Generated by immunoSEQ multiplex PCR, the TCRdb table keeps only in-frame clones and is missing some. That table furnishes V, J and clone size, whereas the DNA furnished D and trimming. The sample includes 250,000 to 300,000 clones, 70% to 90% of them seen just once. This clone was recorded once. This receptor was obtained from a woman aged 25-40 years with acute or convalescent COVID-19. What was sequenced was peripheral blood. The chain employs TRBV5-1 and TRBJ2-1; 7 bases fit TRBD2. The CDR3: CASSLGIAGVQFF. CDR3 bases: TGCGCCAGCAGCTTGGGAATAGCGGGTGTGCAGTTCTTC.